Listed below are T cell receptor beta chains from one sample, sequenced in a study of PD-L1 blockade in urothelial cancer. The repertoire was sequenced with immunoSEQ multiplex PCR; TCRdb's copy has only in-frame clones and lacks some. The table includes roughly 38,000 clones, roughly 87% detected once. The material sequenced was PBMCs, taken around atezolizumab (anti-PD-L1) treatment. The origin of the receptors is a man between 65 and 80 years old with urothelial cancer. The CDR3 runs from the conserved cysteine through the conserved F or W. D genes are given only for firm matches. For some rows the clone size is stated as once, few or many, or as a class when expanded; others skip it.

clone_size	cdr3_length	v_call	j_call	d_call	cdr3_aa	cdr3_nt
-	17	TRBV13	TRBJ2-3	TRBD2	CASSAGLAGGSTDTQYF	TGTGCCAGCAGCGCGGGACTAGCGGGAGGGAGCACAGATACGCAGTATTTT
-	13	TRBV29-1	TRBJ2-2	-	CSVAGQNTGELFF	TGCAGCGTTGCGGGACAGAACACCGGGGAGCTGTTTTTT
-	14	TRBV5-1	TRBJ2-7	TRBD2	CASSLAGGQVEQYF	TGCGCCAGCAGCTTAGCGGGAGGCCAAGTAGAGCAGTACTTC
-	14	TRBV5-4	TRBJ1-2	-	CASSLSGRGYGYTF	TGTGCCAGCAGCTTGTCGGGCAGGGGCTATGGCTACACCTTC
-	16	TRBV4-2	TRBJ2-1	TRBD1	CASSQPGADRVNEQFF	TGTGCCAGCAGCCAGCCCGGGGCGGACAGGGTCAATGAGCAGTTCTTC
-	16	TRBV5-1	TRBJ1-4	TRBD1	CASSSIYDRGEEKLFF	TGCGCCAGCAGCTCGATATACGACAGGGGTGAGGAAAAACTGTTTTTT
few	15	TRBV5-5	TRBJ2-6	-	CASSPTSSGANVLTF	TGTGCCAGCAGCCCCACGAGCTCTGGGGCCAACGTCCTGACTTTC
-	15	TRBV19	TRBJ1-1	-	CASSAGGSSNTEAFF	TGTGCCAGTAGTGCCGGGGGGAGTTCGAACACTGAAGCTTTCTTT
-	14	TRBV7-2	TRBJ2-1	TRBD1	CASSLGDSSNEQFF	TGTGCCAGCAGCTTAGGGGACAGCTCTAATGAGCAGTTCTTC
once	16	TRBV10-2	TRBJ2-7	-	CASSESSAGSDYEQYF	TGCGCCAGCAGTGAGTCGAGTGCAGGGTCTGACTACGAGCAGTACTTC
-	16	TRBV5-6	TRBJ2-1	-	CASSLTTSSVDYEQFF	TGTGCCAGCAGCTTGACGACTAGTTCAGTCGACTATGAGCAGTTCTTC
-	19	TRBV15	TRBJ2-4	TRBD2	CATSRVSPGLAGGKNIQYF	TGTGCCACCAGCAGAGTGTCCCCGGGACTAGCGGGGGGAAAAAACATTCAGTACTTC
-	15	TRBV5-6	TRBJ1-2	-	CASSRAGGTNYGYTF	TGTGCCAGCAGCCGTGCGGGGGGGACTAACTATGGCTACACCTTC
-	15	TRBV6-6	TRBJ2-7	TRBD1	CASSYSNDRGSEQYF	TGTGCCAGCAGTTACTCGAACGACAGGGGAAGCGAGCAGTACTTC
-	17	TRBV15	TRBJ2-5	TRBD2	CATSSPRGRAGRETQYF	TGTGCCACCAGCAGCCCTAGGGGAAGAGCGGGACGGGAGACCCAGTACTTC
-	20	TRBV27	TRBJ2-3	TRBD2	CASSYGLAGGTTHAGHTQYF	TGTGCCAGCAGTTACGGACTAGCGGGGGGCACAACCCACGCAGGTCATACGCAGTATTTT
-	17	TRBV19	TRBJ1-2	TRBD1	CASSIGPGQGLDYGYTF	TGTGCCAGTAGTATAGGCCCTGGACAGGGCTTGGACTATGGCTACACCTTC
-	14	TRBV10-3	TRBJ1-2	-	CAISETDRSYGYTF	TGTGCCATCAGTGAGACCGACAGAAGCTATGGCTACACCTTC
-	16	TRBV9	TRBJ2-5	-	CASSFRQGGLAETQYF	TGTGCCAGCAGCTTCAGGCAGGGTGGCCTAGCGGAGACCCAGTACTTC
-	15	TRBV5-1	TRBJ2-1	TRBD1	CASGQVGTENNEQFF	TGCGCCAGCGGCCAGGTAGGGACAGAGAACAATGAGCAGTTCTTC
-	15	TRBV7-2	TRBJ1-2	-	CASSSDGAGSYGYTF	TGTGCCAGCAGCTCTGATGGGGCAGGCTCCTATGGCTACACCTTC
-	14	TRBV7-9	TRBJ2-6	-	CASSLSAGANVLTF	TGTGCCAGCAGCTTGTCTGCTGGGGCCAACGTCCTGACTTTC
-	16	TRBV7-9	TRBJ1-1	-	CASSPSTGRAGAEAFF	TGTGCCAGCAGCCCCTCTACGGGCCGCGCGGGGGCTGAAGCTTTCTTT
-	14	TRBV5-5	TRBJ2-3	-	CASSLDSRTDTQYF	TGTGCCAGCAGCCTGGACAGTCGCACAGATACGCAGTATTTT
few	12	TRBV30	TRBJ1-4	-	CAWSVLGRLVFF	TGTGCCTGGAGTGTACTCGGCAGGCTGGTTTTTTTC
once	15	TRBV6-1	TRBJ1-2	-	CASSGPAGENYGYTF	TGTGCCAGCAGTGGTCCCGCAGGGGAAAACTATGGCTACACCTTC
-	18	TRBV19	TRBJ1-5	TRBD1	CASSRQTGTGGLNQPQHF	TGTGCCAGTAGTCGCCAAACCGGGACAGGGGGCCTCAATCAGCCCCAGCATTTT
-	14	TRBV5-1	TRBJ1-6	TRBD1	CASSLNRGGSPLHF	TGCGCCAGCAGCTTGAACAGGGGAGGTTCACCCCTCCACTTT
-	16	TRBV7-2	TRBJ2-2	-	CASSLARTPNTGELFF	TGTGCCAGCAGCTTAGCTCGTACACCCAACACCGGGGAGCTGTTTTTT
few	18	TRBV7-9	TRBJ2-7	TRBD1	CASSLGGQGSFMLGEQYF	TGTGCCAGCAGCTTAGGAGGACAGGGTTCTTTTATGTTGGGCGAGCAGTACTTC
-	12	TRBV5-6	TRBJ1-2	-	CASSSGPGGYTF	TGTGCCAGCAGCTCAGGCCCCGGAGGCTACACCTTC
-	15	TRBV7-2	TRBJ1-5	-	CASSLGTAQGGSQHF	TGTGCCAGCAGCTTGGGGACGGCCCAGGGAGGGTCCCAGCATTTT
-	13	TRBV2	TRBJ1-1	TRBD1	CASRGQVNTEAFF	TGTGCCAGCAGGGGACAGGTGAACACTGAAGCTTTCTTT
-	15	TRBV4-3	TRBJ2-3	-	CASSQDHSSTDTQYF	TGCGCCAGCAGCCAAGACCACTCTAGCACAGATACGCAGTATTTT
-	17	TRBV7-8	TRBJ2-5	TRBD2	CASSLGTSGFTEETQYF	TGTGCCAGCAGCTTAGGGACTAGCGGGTTTACCGAGGAGACCCAGTACTTC
-	15	TRBV9	TRBJ2-1	TRBD2	CASSAGGTSINEQFF	TGTGCCAGCAGCGCAGGGGGGACTAGCATCAATGAGCAGTTCTTC
-	15	TRBV18	TRBJ2-7	TRBD1	CASSPGNRGAYEQYF	TGTGCCAGCTCACCGGGAAACAGGGGGGCCTACGAGCAGTACTTC
-	18	TRBV12-5	TRBJ1-3	-	CASGLIQQGVTSGNTIYF	TGTGCTAGTGGTTTGATACAACAGGGAGTTACCTCTGGAAACACCATATATTTT
-	14	TRBV28	TRBJ2-3	TRBD1	CASSPGGGTDTQYF	TGTGCCAGCAGTCCAGGGGGAGGCACAGATACGCAGTATTTT
once	13	TRBV18	TRBJ1-5	-	CASSSQGGQPQHF	TGTGCCAGCTCATCGCAGGGTGGGCAGCCCCAGCATTTT
-	15	TRBV7-9	TRBJ2-7	TRBD2	CASRAGGASSYEQYF	TGTGCCAGCAGAGCCGGGGGGGCCTCCTCCTACGAGCAGTACTTC
-	14	TRBV19	TRBJ1-5	-	CASSMPQSNQPQHF	TGTGCCAGTAGTATGCCACAGTCCAATCAGCCCCAGCATTTT
-	14	TRBV6-5	TRBJ2-3	TRBD2	CASSISGSTDTQYF	TGTGCCAGCAGTATTAGCGGGAGCACAGATACGCAGTATTTT
-	14	TRBV19	TRBJ2-2	TRBD1	CASKGTGESGELFF	TGTGCCAGTAAAGGGACAGGGGAGTCCGGGGAGCTGTTTTTT
-	17	TRBV2	TRBJ2-1	TRBD2	CASRSGTSGNSYNEQFF	TGTGCCAGCAGGAGCGGGACTAGCGGGAACTCCTACAATGAGCAGTTCTTC
-	14	TRBV19	TRBJ1-5	-	CASSIYHSNQPQHF	TGTGCCAGTAGTATCTATCATAGCAATCAGCCCCAGCATTTT